Below, 20 T cell receptor beta chains from the same sample are listed, as sequenced in a study of neurological immune-mediated disorders. TCRdb fed the 5' RACE reads into MiXCR, producing one record per CDR3 protein. The sample records more than 35,000 distinct CDR3 sequences, about 6.3% being singletons. Material for sequencing was CD4+ T cells from blood. The receptors shown here come from a middle-aged woman in good health.

This clonotype was observed many times. The gene calls are TRBV15 and TRBJ2-4; D gene uncertain. Germline-derived CDR1 and CDR2 are LNHNV and YYDKDF (reference sequence). V shed 5 bases and J shed 1 base, with 21 bases lying between them. This CDR3 spans 18 amino acids. This CDR3 reads CATSPRPKTSVAKNIQYF. The CDR3 bases are TGTGCCACCAGCCCGCGGCCCAAGACGTCGGTGGCCAAAAACATTCAGTACTTC.

This clonotype has at least ten counts. The chain couples TRBV14 to TRBJ2-1, with TRBD2 identical over 13 bases. From germline, CDR1 is SGHDN and CDR2 FVKESK. After removal of 1 base from V and 7 bases from J, the junction contained 4 bases not matched to a gene. The CDR3 loop spans 16 amino acids. CDR3 nucleotide sequence: TGTGCCAGCAGCCAAGTCTCACTAGCGGGAGGGAATGAGCAGTTCTTC. Protein: CASSQVSLAGGNEQFF.

This clonotype was seen repeatedly, ten times or more. The chain employs TRBV6-2 or TRBV6-3 and TRBJ2-7, with D possibly being TRBD1 or TRBD2 (5 bases each). Germline CDR1 and CDR2: MNHEY and SVGEGT. V lost 4 bases and J 0 bases, leaving 10 bases between the germline ends. This CDR3 spans 14 amino acids. In DNA, the CDR3 is TGTGCCAGCAGTTGGGGGACGCACTCCTACGAGCAGTACTTC. Its translation is CASSWGTHSYEQYF.

This clonotype was counted many times. V gene TRBV5-1 combines with J gene TRBJ2-1; weak D call: TRBD2 (6 bases). Germline CDR1 and CDR2: SGHRS and YFSETQ. V lost 4 bases and J lost 9, with 17 bases in between. CDR3 length equals 14 residues. CDR3 residues: CASSPRTSLIEQFF. CDR3 DNA: TGCGCCAGCAGCCCGAGAACTAGCCTGATTGAGCAGTTCTTC.

This clonotype showed up many times. This chain uses TRBV28 with TRBJ2-1; 7 positions agree with TRBD2. There are 13 residues in the CDR3. After removal of 8 bases from V and 2 bases from J, the junction contained 3 bases not matched to a gene. CDR1 is MDHEN and CDR2 is SYDVKM in the germline V gene. The CDR3 region is CASAGATYNEQFF. The CDR3 DNA is TGTGCCAGCGCGGGAGCAACCTACAATGAGCAGTTCTTC.

This clonotype was recorded at least ten times. V gene TRBV11-2 combines with J gene TRBJ2-3; D unresolved. CDR1 is SGHAT, CDR2 FQNNGV, per germline. The germline V and J ends were trimmed by 1 base and 11 bases, with 7 bases remaining between them. The CDR3 runs to 11 residues. The CDR3 region is CASSLGVRQYF. Here the CDR3 DNA reads TGTGCCAGCAGCTTAGGAGTGAGGCAGTATTTT.

This clonotype was detected ten times or more. The chain has TRBV5-1 and TRBJ1-1; a possible D gene is TRBD1 (5 bases). V dropped 4 bases and J dropped 1 base, with 8 bases sitting between them. Germline values: CDR1 SGHRS, CDR2 YFSETQ. This CDR3 contains 13 residues. CDR3 DNA sequence: TGCGCCAGCAGCGTACAGGAGAACACTGAAGCTTTCTTT. Translation gives CASSVQENTEAFF.

The chain has TRBV18 and TRBJ1-1; 10 nucleotides match TRBD1. This CDR3 is built from 15 residues. From germline, CDR1 is KGHSH and CDR2 LQKENI. J gave up 5 bases and V 2 bases, and 5 bases lay outside the gene matches. CDR3 loop: CASSPLPGQGTEAFF. In DNA form, the CDR3 reads TGTGCCAGCTCACCATTACCGGGACAGGGGACTGAAGCTTTCTTT.

This clonotype was counted many times. The rearrangement uses TRBV7-2 and TRBJ2-7; TRBD2 agrees at 10 bases. Germline V gene data show CDR1 as SGHTA and CDR2 as FQGNSA. The CDR3 has 15 residues. The trim removed 7 bases at V and 6 bases at J, leaving 12 bases unmatched. The CDR3 region has the DNA TGTGCCAGCACCGTTAGCGGGGGGCTCACTCTCGAGCAGTACTTC. Its protein is CASTVSGGLTLEQYF.

This clonotype was observed at least ten times. The gene calls are TRBV20-1 and TRBJ2-3; D is perhaps TRBD1 (6 bases). The CDR3 covers 12 residues. The V gene lost 3 bases and the J gene lost 10 bases, with 14 bases spanning the gap. The germline gives CDR1 DFQATT, CDR2 SNEGSKA (reference sequence). CDR3: CSASEGVGAQYF. The DNA for the CDR3 is TGCAGTGCTAGTGAGGGGGTAGGAGCGCAGTATTTT.

This clonotype was seen repeatedly, ten times or more. The rearrangement links TRBV20-1 to TRBJ2-4, with TRBD2 matching 7 bases. Per the germline V gene, CDR1 is DFQATT and CDR2 is SNEGSKA (reference sequence). Trimming removed 3 bases from V and 3 bases from J; junction bases left unmatched: 11. The CDR3 is made up of 16 amino acids. CDR3 region: CSASPNGAGIKNIQYF. CDR3 nucleotides: TGCAGTGCTAGTCCTAATGGAGCGGGGATCAAAAACATTCAGTACTTC.

This clonotype has at least ten counts. The CDR3 spells CSARHSSLGEQYF. The CDR3 nucleotides are TGCAGTGCTAGACACAGCTCCCTGGGGGAGCAGTACTTC. The chain uses TRBV20-1 and TRBJ2-7; D is uncertain. Between the trimmed V and J ends, which lost 2 bases and 7 bases, there was a span of 15 bases. Germline V gives CDR1 DFQATT, CDR2 SNEGSKA (reference sequence). The CDR3 consists of 13 residues.

The sample holds many counts of this clonotype. The V and J genes are TRBV20-1 and TRBJ2-7; 7 nucleotides line up with TRBD2. V shed 5 bases, J shed 4 bases, and the junction held 8 bases outside the gene matches. The CDR3 has 13 residues. The germline V gene encodes CDR1 DFQATT and CDR2 SNEGSKA (reference sequence). The CDR3 region has the DNA TGCAGTGCTCTAGCGGCAGGCCAGTACGAGCAGTACTTC. This codes for CSALAAGQYEQYF.

This clonotype was seen at least ten times. This chain joins TRBV20-1 and TRBJ2-1, with TRBD2 matching over 11 bases. The germline V gene encodes CDR1 DFQATT and CDR2 SNEGSKA (reference sequence). The CDR3 spans 14 residues. Trimming took 5 bases from V and 4 from J; bases not matched to a gene: 4. CDR3 sequence (DNA): TGCAGTGCTCTTCGACTAGCGGGATACAATGAGCAGTTCTTC. It yields the protein CSALRLAGYNEQFF.

Many counts were recorded for this clonotype. V gene TRBV28 combines with J gene TRBJ2-5; 13 bases align to TRBD2. This CDR3 comprises 16 residues. From germline, CDR1 is MDHEN and CDR2 SYDVKM. V dropped 5 bases and J dropped 0; count of bases not matched to a gene: 3. In DNA, the CDR3 is TGTGCCAGCAGTACCGGGACTAGCGGGAACCAAGAGACCCAGTACTTC. Translation gives CASSTGTSGNQETQYF.

This clonotype was picked up many times. CDR3: CASAQGDTNEKLFF. CDR3 bases: TGCGCCAGCGCTCAGGGGGATACTAATGAAAAACTGTTTTTT. This chain joins TRBV5-1 and TRBJ1-4, with 7 bases aligning to TRBD1. Germline V gives CDR1 SGHRS, CDR2 YFSETQ. This CDR3 is 14 amino acids long. V lost 7 bases and J lost 2; bases outside the gene matches: 5.

Ten or more counts support this clonotype. The chain carries TRBV20-1 and TRBJ2-5; TRBD1 might be the D (5 bases). The CDR3 sequence is 13 residues long. Germline assignment: CDR1 DFQATT and CDR2 SNEGSKA (reference sequence). V lost 6 bases and J lost 1, with 12 bases in between. The CDR3 loop reads CSAGPRLQETQYF. CDR3 coding DNA: TGCAGTGCGGGGCCTAGACTCCAAGAGACCCAGTACTTC.

The table lists this clonotype with many counts. This chain connects TRBV7-7 to TRBJ2-2, with 7 bases that match TRBD1. The CDR3 runs 14 residues. Trimming at V came to 2 bases and at J to 6 bases, leaving 3 bases not matched to a gene. Per the germline V gene, CDR1 is SSHAT and CDR2 is FNYEAQ (reference sequence). The CDR3 region is CASSLLTGAGELFF. CDR3 DNA sequence: TGTGCCAGCAGCTTACTTACAGGGGCCGGGGAGCTGTTTTTT.

This clonotype was seen repeatedly, ten times or more. The J gene is TRBJ1-1, the V gene TRBV14, with D unclear. This CDR3 is 16 amino acids long. Germline V gene data show CDR1 as SGHDN and CDR2 as FVKESK. V was clipped by 4 bases and J by 7 bases, with 22 bases between them. CDR3 region: CASSPALRAVPGEAFF. For the CDR3, the DNA is TGTGCCAGCAGCCCGGCCCTAAGAGCCGTCCCGGGTGAAGCTTTCTTT.

This clonotype was detected many times. V is TRBV20-1 and J is TRBJ1-5; D unclear. Germline CDR1 reads DFQATT; CDR2 reads SNEGSKA (reference sequence). V was shortened by 0 bases and J by 0 bases, with 18 bases between the two germline ends. The CDR3 runs to 18 residues. The CDR3 sequence is CSARDLWTGGDSNQPQHF. Written as DNA, the CDR3 is TGCAGTGCTAGAGATCTCTGGACGGGAGGAGATAGCAATCAGCCCCAGCATTTT.